These T cell receptor beta chains were read from a single sample in a study of shared clonotypes between healthy human individuals. Using immunoSEQ multiplex PCR, the repertoire was profiled, and TCRdb retains in-frame clones only, with some absent. The table records roughly 530,000 clones, 90% to 97% of them present only once. The specimen sequenced was naive CD4+ T cells sorted from blood. These receptors were taken from a woman in her twenties or thirties in good health. CDR3s include the opening cysteine and the closing phenylalanine or tryptophan. A D gene is named only where the DNA matches it firmly. Clone size is given for some rows only: seen once, a few or many times, or a class if the clone is expanded.

V gene	J gene	D gene	clone size	CDR3 DNA	CDR3 protein
TRBV14	TRBJ2-7	NA	once	TGTGCCAGCAGCCGACTTGGTGACGGGAAGTACGAGCAGTACTTC	CASSRLGDGKYEQYF
TRBV18	TRBJ2-2	NA	NA	TGTGCCAGCTCACCATCGGCAGCTGTTAACACCGGGGAGCTGTTTTTT	CASSPSAAVNTGELFF
TRBV27	TRBJ2-5	NA	NA	TGTGCCAGCAGACCGGGACCCTCTCCAGAGACCCAGTACTTC	CASRPGPSPETQYF
TRBV29-1	TRBJ2-6	TRBD2	once	TGCAGCGTTGAGGCCCCTCCCCGGGCTAGCGGGATTACCTCTGGGGCCAACGTCCTGACTTTC	CSVEAPPRASGITSGANVLTF
TRBV14	TRBJ1-3	NA	NA	TGTGCCAGCAGCCATGATCGACTGAACTCTGGAAACACCATATATTTT	CASSHDRLNSGNTIYF
TRBV19	TRBJ2-1	TRBD1	NA	TGTGCCAGTAGTATCTTGGGACAGGGGGACAATGAGCAGTTCTTC	CASSILGQGDNEQFF
TRBV30	TRBJ1-2	TRBD1	NA	TGTGCCTGGAGTCGAGGGACAGGACGTGGCTACACCTTC	CAWSRGTGRGYTF
TRBV6-5	TRBJ2-1	NA	NA	TGTGCCAGCAGGTATCGGCTAGCAGCCTACAATGAGCAGTTCTTC	CASRYRLAAYNEQFF
TRBV2	TRBJ2-5	NA	NA	TGTGCCAGCAGTAATAGCGGAGAGCAGTACTTC	CASSNSGEQYF
TRBV28	TRBJ2-3	TRBD1	NA	TGTGCCAGCAGTTTATCAGACAGGGTGGCAGATACGCAGTATTTT	CASSLSDRVADTQYF
TRBV6-1	TRBJ2-3	TRBD2	NA	TGTGCCAGCAGCGGGAGGGCGGACACAGATACGCAGTATTTT	CASSGRADTDTQYF
TRBV11-2	TRBJ2-7	NA	NA	TGTGCCAGCAGCTTAGATAGGAGGATTGCGTCAGTAGGGTACGAGCAGTACTTC	CASSLDRRIASVGYEQYF
TRBV2	TRBJ2-1	TRBD2	NA	TGTGCCAGCAGGGAACTAGCGGGAGGCTCCTACAATGAGCAGTTCTTC	CASRELAGGSYNEQFF
TRBV19	TRBJ2-2	NA	NA	TGTGCCAGCCGTAGAGGCGTAGGGGAGCTGTTTTTT	CASRRGVGELFF
TRBV4-1	TRBJ1-5	NA	NA	TGCGCCAGCAGCCAAGAGTGGGGGAGGGGGTATAGCAATCAGCCCCAGCATTTT	CASSQEWGRGYSNQPQHF
TRBV6-1	TRBJ2-7	TRBD1	NA	TGTGCCAGCAGTCACCGGGACAGGGCCTACGAGCAGTACTTC	CASSHRDRAYEQYF
TRBV5-1	TRBJ2-5	TRBD1	NA	TGCGCCAGCAGGGCGACAGGGGGATTCGAGACCCAGTACTTC	CASRATGGFETQYF
TRBV18	TRBJ2-3	TRBD1	NA	TGTGCCAGCTCACCACAAGGACAGGGGTCAGATACGCAGTATTTT	CASSPQGQGSDTQYF
TRBV6-5	TRBJ2-7	TRBD1	NA	TGTGCCAGCAGCAAGAACAGGGGGCTCTACGAGCAGTACTTC	CASSKNRGLYEQYF
TRBV28	TRBJ2-7	TRBD2	NA	TGTGCCAGCCCCCCCTCCGGGACTAGCGGCAGCACCTACGAGCAGTACTTC	CASPPSGTSGSTYEQYF
TRBV11-3	TRBJ2-2	NA	NA	TGTGCCAGCAGCCCGGGACTTAACGAGGCCGGGGAGCTGTTTTTT	CASSPGLNEAGELFF
TRBV28	TRBJ2-3	NA	NA	TGTGCCAGCAGTCGATTGACAGTATCTGGCACAGATACGCAGTATTTT	CASSRLTVSGTDTQYF
TRBV6-1	TRBJ2-1	TRBD2	NA	TGTGCCAGCACGGAGCCGGGACTAGCAGGCGATGAGCAGTTCTTC	CASTEPGLAGDEQFF
TRBV25-1	TRBJ2-3	TRBD2	once	TGTGCCAGCGGATCCCTCGCGGGAGGGCCGGATACGCAGTATTTT	CASGSLAGGPDTQYF
TRBV10-3	TRBJ1-1	NA	NA	TGTGCCATCAGCGATAGGGGAGTTAACACTGAAGCTTTCTTT	CAISDRGVNTEAFF
TRBV18	TRBJ1-2	NA	NA	TGTGCCAGCTCACCAGGGACACAGTATGGCTACACCTTC	CASSPGTQYGYTF
TRBV28	TRBJ2-1	NA	NA	TGTGCCAGCAGTTCGGCCGGTTACAATGAGCAGTTCTTC	CASSSAGYNEQFF
TRBV18	TRBJ2-2	NA	NA	TGTGCCAGCTCACCTACAGAAACAGGGTCCGGGGAGCTGTTTTTT	CASSPTETGSGELFF
TRBV20-1	TRBJ2-5	NA	NA	TGCAGTGCTAGAGGGGGGGAGACCCAGTACTTC	CSARGGETQYF
TRBV18	TRBJ1-3	NA	NA	TGTGCCAGCTCGACCAGGGACATCAGCTCTGGAAACACCATATATTTT	CASSTRDISSGNTIYF
TRBV4-1	TRBJ2-1	NA	NA	TGCGCCAGCAGCCAAGATCGCGCTTACTCCTACAATGAGCAGTTCTTC	CASSQDRAYSYNEQFF
TRBV7-9	TRBJ1-4	TRBD1	NA	TGTGCCAGCAGCTTCGGGGGGACAGGGCGTGAAAAACTGTTTTTT	CASSFGGTGREKLFF
TRBV11-2	TRBJ2-7	NA	few	TGTGCCAGCAGCCCGGGACTCCACTACGAGCAGTACTTC	CASSPGLHYEQYF